This TCR beta chain emerged from a study of cytomegalovirus exposure and HLA in healthy donors. General study points: High specificity and sensitivity for cytomegalovirus status were reported for the classifier. The study flagged roughly 150 TCR beta chains as cytomegalovirus-associated. Clusters of TCRs from the first cohort tended to co-occur in the 120 or so validation repertoires (as a later analysis found).

An approximately 130-subject validation cohort, separate from the approximately 670-subject first cohort, supplied the donors. The germline gives CDR1 SEHNR, CDR2 FQNEAQ (reference sequence). The CDR3 has 16 residues. With 4 bases removed from V and 5 bases from J, the gap between germline ends came to 18 bases. Note on this clone: The antigen is not known.

Some clones are missing from TCRdb's copy, which holds only in-frame ones; the method was immunoSEQ multiplex PCR. The sample includes about 150,000 clones, about 80% of them seen just once. This sequence originates from a man younger than 45 in good health and CMV-seropositive. The chain joins TRBV7-9 to TRBJ1-5; no clear D. The sample comprised PBMCs. The DNA of the CDR3 is TGTGCCAGCAGCTCGGATTTGAGGGAGAGCTATCAGCCCCAGCATTTT. The encoded protein is CASSSDLRESYQPQHF.